The source of this TCR beta chain is a study of control samples from healthy donors and cancer patients. CDR1 and CDR2 from the germline V gene are SGHVS and FQNEAQ. The CDR3 runs to 15 residues. The J segment lost 7 bases and the V segment lost 2 bases, leaving 8 bases of the junction unmatched. TCRdb's copy holds only in-frame clones and misses some; the assay was immunoSEQ multiplex PCR. The table shows roughly 52,000 clones, with 95% to 96% occurring only once. The source material was blood. The TCR comes from a woman aged 25-40 years in good health. The rearrangement links TRBV7-8 to TRBJ2-7, with 10 bases lining up with TRBD2. CDR3 in DNA: TGTGCCAGCAGCTTAAATCGGCTAGCGGGAGTTGAGCAGTACTTC. This sequence encodes CASSLNRLAGVEQYF.